Below are 10 T cell receptor beta chains sequenced from a single sample in a study of identical twins. TCRdb recomputed calls from the 5' RACE reads with MiXCR, one row per CDR3 protein. The sample has roughly 630,000 distinct CDR3 sequences, around 7.4% seen once; the top ten hold roughly 1.5%. This sample also appeared in a second study, on yellow fever vaccine responses in identical twins.

Sequenced: PBMCs. Receptor source: a woman aged 18-29 years in good health.

The table lists this clonotype with many counts. This chain links TRBV12-3 or TRBV12-4 with TRBJ2-4; possibly TRBD1 for D (6 bases). This CDR3 comprises 13 residues. V shed 3 bases and J shed 7 bases, with 10 bases lying between them. For the CDR3, the DNA is TGTGCCAGCAGTTTTTCAGGGGCGAACATTCAGTACTTC. Its protein product is CASSFSGANIQYF.

This clonotype showed up many times. The chain employs TRBV24-1 and TRBJ1-2; unclear D gene. The ends were cut back, 2 bases at V and 8 bases at J, with 17 bases in the middle. CDR1 and CDR2 from the germline V gene are KGHDR and SFDVKD. The CDR3 covers 15 residues. CDR3 in amino acids: CATSDSTLRTTGYTF. In DNA, the CDR3 is TGTGCCACCAGTGATTCTACCCTAAGGACGACGGGCTACACCTTC.

This clonotype was counted many times. This chain connects TRBV20-1 to TRBJ2-7; 13 positions agree with TRBD2. This CDR3 contains 14 residues. The germline V gene encodes CDR1 DFQATT and CDR2 SNEGSKA (reference sequence). V shed 6 bases, J shed 4 bases, and the junction held 6 bases outside the gene matches. The CDR3 protein is CSASRTSGSYEQYF. CDR3 nucleotides: TGCAGTGCCAGTAGGACTAGCGGGAGTTACGAGCAGTACTTC.

Many counts were recorded for this clonotype. The chain employs TRBV27 and TRBJ2-1, with D possibly TRBD1 on 5 matching bases. Germline V lookup: CDR1 MNHEY, CDR2 SMNVEV (reference sequence). The CDR3 contains 14 residues. The germline V and J ends were trimmed by 4 bases and 8 bases, with 15 bases remaining between them. The CDR3 sequence is CASSSGPKYDEQFF. CDR3 coding DNA: TGTGCCAGCAGTTCAGGGCCGAAGTACGATGAGCAGTTCTTC.

This clonotype came up many times. V gene TRBV12-3 or TRBV12-4 combines with J gene TRBJ1-2; 7 bases match TRBD1. The CDR3 is made up of 17 amino acids. V trimming: 5 bases; J trimming: 1 base; junction bases outside the gene matches: 13. The CDR3 loop is CASSPEPGTDYNYGYTF. The CDR3 nucleotides read TGTGCCAGCAGTCCTGAGCCCGGGACAGATTATAACTATGGCTACACCTTC.

This clonotype was seen a few times. This sequence joins TRBV28 and TRBJ2-5; the match to TRBD2 covers 11 bases. This CDR3 comprises 16 residues. V lost 1 base to trimming and J lost 6 bases; unmatched junction nucleotides: 7. Germline V gene data show CDR1 as MDHEN and CDR2 as SYDVKM. CDR3: CASSLSTSGSPKTQYF. In DNA form, the CDR3 reads TGTGCCAGCAGTTTATCCACTAGCGGGAGTCCAAAGACCCAGTACTTC.

The rearrangement uses TRBV12-3 or TRBV12-4 and TRBJ2-7, with D tentatively TRBD1 or TRBD2 (5 bases each). Deletions cut 7 bases from V and 2 bases from J, with 15 bases between. The CDR3 has 14 residues. In DNA form, the CDR3 reads TGTGCCAGCAATCGTCGGGGCCCACCCTACGAGCAGTACTTC. Encoded protein: CASNRRGPPYEQYF.

This clonotype was detected ten times or more. This sequence joins TRBV15 and TRBJ1-1; 7 bases map to TRBD1. The CDR3 runs 14 residues. V dropped 4 bases and J dropped 1; count of bases not matched to a gene: 3. Germline loops: CDR1 LNHNV, CDR2 YYDKDF (reference sequence). In DNA, the CDR3 is TGTGCCACCAGCATAGGACAGGCGAACACTGAAGCTTTCTTT. It encodes CATSIGQANTEAFF.

This chain joins TRBV6-2 or TRBV6-3 and TRBJ1-3; D is unresolved. V was shortened by 4 bases and J by 3 bases, with 7 bases between the two germline ends. The CDR3 length is 13 residues. Germline V gives CDR1 MNHEY, CDR2 SVGEGT. The CDR3 protein is CASSWINGNTIYF. DNA for the CDR3: TGTGCCAGCAGTTGGATAAATGGAAACACCATATATTTT.

This clonotype has more than one count but fewer than ten. J is TRBJ2-1 and V is TRBV7-7; the match to TRBD1 covers 9 bases. CDR3 size: 13 residues. The J segment lost 9 bases and the V segment lost 5 bases, leaving 5 bases of the junction unmatched. From germline, CDR1 is SSHAT and CDR2 FNYEAQ (reference sequence). CDR3 nucleotides: TGTGCCAGCAGCCGGACAGGGGTAGGTGAGCAGTTCTTC. Encoded protein: CASSRTGVGEQFF.